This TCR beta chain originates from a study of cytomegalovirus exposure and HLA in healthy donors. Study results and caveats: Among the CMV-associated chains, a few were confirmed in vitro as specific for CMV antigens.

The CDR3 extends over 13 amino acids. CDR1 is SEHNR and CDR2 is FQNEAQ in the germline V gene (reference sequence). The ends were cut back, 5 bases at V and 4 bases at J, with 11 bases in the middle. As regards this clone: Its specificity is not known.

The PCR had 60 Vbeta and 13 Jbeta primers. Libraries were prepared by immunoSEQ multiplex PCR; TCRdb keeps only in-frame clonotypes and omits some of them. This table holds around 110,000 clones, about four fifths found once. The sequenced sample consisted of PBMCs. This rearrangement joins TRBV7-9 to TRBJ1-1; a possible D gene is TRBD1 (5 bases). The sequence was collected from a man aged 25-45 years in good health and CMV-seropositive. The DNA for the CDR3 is TGTGCCAGCAGCGTTCAGGGTGGCACTGAAGCTTTCTTT. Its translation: CASSVQGGTEAFF. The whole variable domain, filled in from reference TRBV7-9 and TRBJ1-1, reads DTGVSQNPRHKITKRGQNVTFRCDPISEHNRLYWYRQTLGQGPEFLTYFQNEAQLEKSRLLSDRFSAERPKGSFSTLEIQRTEQGDSAMYLCASSVQGGTEAFFGQGTRLTVV.